This TCR beta chain originates from a study of T cell responses to AZD1222 COVID-19 vaccine. Germline lookup yields CDR1 SGHRS and CDR2 YFSETQ. CDR3 length equals 15 residues. V lost 9 bases to trimming and J lost 6 bases, with 24 bases between them. This clone was observed a few times. The antigen is undetermined. Study outcomes and limitations: In a largely white British group with more females than males, clonal diversity was possibly underestimated.

Generated by immunoSEQ multiplex PCR, the TCRdb table keeps only in-frame clones and is missing some. Of about 120,000 clones listed, around nine tenths are singletons. The sample was peripheral blood, taken on day 0 of AZD1222 vaccination. This TCR came from an adult in good health. This sequence joins TRBV5-1 and TRBJ1-1; D might be TRBD1 (6 bases). CDR3 amino acids: CATKNRDRGDAEAFF. The CDR3 bases are TGCGCCACCAAAAACAGGGATAGGGGAGACGCTGAAGCTTTCTTT.